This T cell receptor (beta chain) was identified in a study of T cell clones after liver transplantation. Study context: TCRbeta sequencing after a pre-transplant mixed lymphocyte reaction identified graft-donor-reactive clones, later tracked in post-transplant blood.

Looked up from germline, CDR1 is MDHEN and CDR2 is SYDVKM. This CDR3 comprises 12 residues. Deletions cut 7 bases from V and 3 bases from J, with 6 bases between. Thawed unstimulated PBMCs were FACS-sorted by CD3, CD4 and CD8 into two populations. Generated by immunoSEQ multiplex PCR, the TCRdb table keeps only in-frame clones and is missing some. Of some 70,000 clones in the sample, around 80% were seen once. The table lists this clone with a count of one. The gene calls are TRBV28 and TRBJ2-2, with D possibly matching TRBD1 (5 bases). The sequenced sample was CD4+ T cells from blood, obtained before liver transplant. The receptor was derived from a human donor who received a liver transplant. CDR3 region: CASNRYTGELFF. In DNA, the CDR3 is TGTGCCAGCAACAGGTACACCGGGGAGCTGTTTTTT.